These 28 T cell receptor beta chains originate from one sample sequenced in a study of OX40 agonist ivuxolimab in advanced cancers. The repertoire was sequenced with immunoSEQ multiplex PCR; TCRdb's copy has only in-frame clones and lacks some. The data show roughly 24,000 clones, approximately 75% seen once. The source material was CD4+ or CD8+ T cells sorted from blood, sampled in a trial of the OX40 agonist ivuxolimab. The receptors derive from an adult with an advanced solid tumor such as melanoma, head and neck, liver or kidney cancer.

This chain links TRBV10-3 with TRBJ2-2; D is undetermined. Germline V gene data show CDR1 as ENHRY and CDR2 as SYGVKD. V was pared by 2 bases and J by 8 bases, with 6 bases between. The CDR3 loop spans 12 amino acids. Here the CDR3 reads CAISEGSGELFF. CDR3 DNA sequence: TGTGCCATCAGTGAGGGATCGGGGGAGCTGTTTTTT.

Remarks on this clone: One end of the junction fails to match germline, which may point to a read error. The rearrangement joins TRBV28 to TRBJ2-7; TRBD1 matches at 9 bases. This CDR3 has 13 residues. Germline-derived CDR1 and CDR2 are MDHEN and SYDVKM. CDR3 sequence (DNA): TGTGCCAGCAATTTAGGACAGGGGTACGAGCAGTACTTC. Encoded protein: CASNLGQGYEQYF.

This clone was observed once. The chain links TRBV6-1 to TRBJ2-7; no definite D call. The CDR3 covers 15 residues. In germline, CDR1 is MNHNS, CDR2 SASEGT. The V gene lost 7 bases and the J gene lost 0 bases, with 16 bases spanning the gap. The chain's CDR3 is CASNQQPRSSYEQYF. The CDR3 bases are TGTGCCAGCAACCAACAGCCACGGAGCTCCTACGAGCAGTACTTC.

The rearrangement links TRBV6-4 to TRBJ2-6, with D uncertain. V lost 5 bases to trimming and J lost 4 bases, with 9 bases between them. Germline lookup yields CDR1 MRHNA and CDR2 SNTAGT. The CDR3 consists of 14 residues. The DNA for the CDR3 is TGTGCCAGCAGTTCCATTCTCGGGGCCAACGTCCTGACTTTC. This codes for CASSSILGANVLTF.

V and J are TRBV28 and TRBJ2-7; D ambiguous. The CDR3 is made up of 14 amino acids. Germline assignment: CDR1 MDHEN and CDR2 SYDVKM. Trimming stripped 6 bases from V and 3 bases from J, with 15 bases between. CDR3 sequence (DNA): TGTGCCAGCAGAAGGACCCTGGGAAACTACGAGCAGTACTTC. It yields the protein CASRRTLGNYEQYF.

The chain has TRBV7-2 and TRBJ2-5; no definite D call. With 2 bases removed from V and 0 bases from J, the gap between germline ends came to 7 bases. The CDR3 has 14 amino acids. Per germline, CDR1 SGHTA and CDR2 FQGNSA. CDR3 coding DNA: TGTGCCAGCAGCTTATACACAGACCAAGAGACCCAGTACTTC. Translating gives CASSLYTDQETQYF.

This clone has just a few counts. The chain employs TRBV6-1 and TRBJ2-3, with 8 bases fitting TRBD2. This CDR3 is 14 amino acids long. The germline gives CDR1 MNHNS, CDR2 SASEGT. The J segment lost 6 bases and the V segment lost 6 bases, leaving 8 bases of the junction unmatched. CDR3 sequence: CASSDQTGGDTQYF. The CDR3, as DNA: TGTGCCAGCAGCGACCAAACGGGGGGGGATACGCAGTATTTT.

The chain employs TRBV7-9 and TRBJ2-3, with a possible D match to TRBD2 (6 bases). The CDR3 covers 16 residues. Germline V lookup: CDR1 SEHNR, CDR2 FQNEAQ (reference sequence). V gave up 4 bases and J gave up 1 base, with 15 bases separating them. The CDR3 coding sequence is TGTGCCAGCAGCTCCGGGAGCGGTGGCGGCACAGATACGCAGTATTTT. It specifies CASSSGSGGGTDTQYF.

The chain employs TRBV19 and TRBJ2-3; 7 nucleotides line up with TRBD1. This CDR3 spans 15 amino acids. CDR1 is LNHDA and CDR2 is SQIVND in the germline V gene (reference sequence). V lost 3 bases, J lost 6 bases, and 9 bases stayed unmatched. CDR3 coding DNA: TGTGCCAGTAGTATGAAGGGGGCAGGGGTTGATACGCAGTATTTT. As protein: CASSMKGAGVDTQYF.

The chain joins TRBV27 to TRBJ2-7; no clear D gene. This CDR3 is built from 11 residues. The V end was cut by 6 bases, the J end by 6 bases, with 9 bases between. Germline lookup yields CDR1 MNHEY and CDR2 SMNVEV (reference sequence). The CDR3, as DNA: TGTGCCAGCAGGTATGGCGGCGAGCAGTACTTC. Protein: CASRYGGEQYF.

In this sample, this clone turned up a few times. The V gene is TRBV28, the J gene TRBJ2-7; D not resolved. This CDR3 spans 13 amino acids. Germline CDR1 reads MDHEN; CDR2 reads SYDVKM. The germline V and J ends were trimmed by 6 bases and 4 bases, with 13 bases remaining between them. CDR3 DNA: TGTGCCAGCAGGCGTGCTACAGCATACGAGCAGTACTTC. It is translated as CASRRATAYEQYF.

V gene TRBV9 combines with J gene TRBJ1-1, with 12 bases aligning to TRBD1. Germline V gene data show CDR1 as SGDLS and CDR2 as YYNGEE. With 4 bases clipped from V and 7 bases from J, the junction kept 11 bases outside the gene matches. The CDR3 has 16 residues. The DNA for the CDR3 is TGTGCCAGCAGCAATGGCGGGACAGGGGGCGGCTATGAAGCTTTCTTT. This translates into CASSNGGTGGGYEAFF.

This clone was counted ten times or more. This chain connects TRBV7-9 to TRBJ1-6; D is possibly TRBD1 (5 bases). The germline V and J ends were trimmed by 5 bases and 0 bases, with 14 bases remaining between them. This CDR3 comprises 17 residues. Germline V gene lookup returns CDR1 SEHNR and CDR2 FQNEAQ (reference sequence). The CDR3 reads CASSPRPDNSYNSPLHF. In nucleotides, the CDR3 is TGTGCCAGCAGCCCGCGACCGGACAACTCCTATAATTCACCCCTCCACTTT.

The chain couples TRBV10-3 to TRBJ2-5; TRBD2 agrees at 9 bases. CDR3 length equals 15 residues. J was trimmed by 1 base and V by 2 bases; bases with no gene match: 2. The V gene's germline CDR1 is ENHRY and CDR2 SYGVKD. DNA for the CDR3: TGTGCCATCAGTGAGAGTAGCGGGAGCCAAGAGACCCAGTACTTC. This translates into CAISESSGSQETQYF.

The gene calls are TRBV7-6 and TRBJ2-2, with D unclear. The ends were cut back, 5 bases at V and 5 bases at J, with 6 bases in the middle. Germline lookup yields CDR1 SGHVS and CDR2 FNYEAQ. This CDR3 comprises 12 residues. The DNA for the CDR3 is TGTGCCAGCAGCCCACCAACCGGGGAGCTGTTTTTT. It codes for CASSPPTGELFF.

V gene TRBV5-1 combines with J gene TRBJ1-4, with D hard to call. Trimming took 4 bases from V and 5 from J, leaving 9 bases between them. This CDR3 comprises 13 residues. Germline lookup yields CDR1 SGHRS and CDR2 YFSETQ. CDR3 DNA sequence: TGCGCCAGCAGCGGTACAGAAAATGAAAAACTGTTTTTT. This sequence encodes CASSGTENEKLFF.

The chain carries TRBV5-1 and TRBJ2-5, with 8 bases lining up with TRBD2. Per germline, CDR1 SGHRS and CDR2 YFSETQ. This CDR3 spans 16 amino acids. Unmatched junction bases numbered 5, after V lost 0 bases and J lost 1 base. CDR3 coding DNA: TGCGCCAGCAGCTTGGAACCAGCGGGGGTCCAAGAGACCCAGTACTTC. Amino acid sequence: CASSLEPAGVQETQYF.

The V gene is TRBV7-2, the J gene TRBJ2-3; D possibly matches TRBD1 or TRBD2 (5 bases each). This CDR3 spans 18 amino acids. Germline V gives CDR1 SGHTA, CDR2 FQGNSA. Trimming cost V 7 bases and J 2 bases, with 25 bases left between them. DNA of the CDR3: TGTGCCAGCACCACCTCATACGGGGCCTCCTCCCTCACAGATACGCAGTATTTT. This gives the protein CASTTSYGASSLTDTQYF. The variable domain in full, with the rest retrieved from reference TRBV7-2 and TRBJ2-3, is GAGVSQSPSNKVTEKGKDVELRCDPISGHTALYWYRQSLGQGLEFLIYFQGNSAPDKSGLPSDRFSAERTGGSVSTLTIQRTQQEDSAVYLCASTTSYGASSLTDTQYFGPGTRLTVL.

This chain links TRBV28 with TRBJ1-1; D remains unclear. V was pared by 0 bases and J by 0 bases, with 11 bases between. The CDR3 has 16 residues. Per germline, CDR1 MDHEN and CDR2 SYDVKM. CDR3 sequence (DNA): TGTGCCAGCAGTTTATGGTCGCAGAGGATGAACACTGAAGCTTTCTTT. Protein product: CASSLWSQRMNTEAFF. The variable domain in full, with the rest retrieved from reference TRBV28 and TRBJ1-1, is DVKVTQSSRYLVKRTGEKVFLECVQDMDHENMFWYRQDPGLGLRLIYFSYDVKMKEKGDIPEGYSVSREKKERFSLILESASTNQTSMYLCASSLWSQRMNTEAFFGQGTRLTVV.

The V and J genes are TRBV19 and TRBJ2-1, with 10 bases identical to TRBD1. The CDR3 covers 14 residues. The germline V gene has CDR1 LNHDA and CDR2 SQIVND (reference sequence). Trimming removed 10 bases from V and 4 bases from J; junction bases left unmatched: 7. For the CDR3, the DNA is TGTGCCACAACTCCGGGACAGGGGTACAATGAGCAGTTCTTC. Its translation is CATTPGQGYNEQFF.

The CDR3 spells CASSLVTSSYEQYF. CDR3 in DNA: TGTGCCAGCAGCCTAGTTACGAGCTCCTACGAGCAGTACTTC. The chain is built from TRBV5-4 and TRBJ2-7, with no clear D. The CDR3 has 14 amino acids. Trimming left V 4 bases short and J 0 bases short, with 11 bases between. Per the germline V gene, CDR1 is SGHNT and CDR2 is YYREEE (reference sequence).

The rearrangement uses TRBV6-6 and TRBJ1-5, with a weak D call TRBD1 (5 bases). Germline values: CDR1 MNHNY, CDR2 SVGAGI (reference sequence). With 1 base removed from V and 7 bases from J, the gap between germline ends came to 14 bases. This CDR3 has 15 residues. CDR3 amino acids: CASSYLDVRGQPQHF. In DNA, the CDR3 is TGTGCCAGCAGTTACTTGGACGTTCGGGGGCAGCCCCAGCATTTT.

V is TRBV27 and J is TRBJ2-7; D may be TRBD2 (5 bases). The CDR3 runs to 13 residues. V gave up 3 bases and J gave up 7 bases, with 13 bases separating them. Germline V gene data show CDR1 as MNHEY and CDR2 as SMNVEV (reference sequence). The CDR3 reads CASSFGFSGEQYF. The CDR3, as DNA: TGTGCCAGCAGTTTTGGGTTTTCGGGGGAGCAGTACTTC.

This clone has just one count. The genes are TRBV7-2 and TRBJ2-3; 11 positions match TRBD1. V lost 5 bases and J lost 5; bases outside the gene matches: 9. This CDR3 has 16 amino acids. The germline V gene has CDR1 SGHTA and CDR2 FQGNSA. CDR3 in amino acids: CASSPTDRGLEDTQYF. CDR3 in DNA: TGTGCCAGCAGCCCAACGGACAGGGGGCTAGAAGATACGCAGTATTTT.

This clone was picked up a small number of times. The rearrangement joins TRBV5-1 to TRBJ2-7, with D unresolved. The germline V gene encodes CDR1 SGHRS and CDR2 YFSETQ. The CDR3 covers 14 residues. The V and J ends lost 0 bases and 2 bases respectively, with 9 bases between them. This CDR3 is CASSLEAGPYEQYF. The CDR3 nucleotides read TGCGCCAGCAGCTTGGAGGCCGGTCCCTACGAGCAGTACTTC.

The chain is built from TRBV2 and TRBJ1-4; maybe TRBD1 (5 bases). Trimming shortened V by 6 bases and J by 8 bases, and 22 bases separated the two germline ends. This CDR3 is built from 16 residues. The germline V gene encodes CDR1 SNHLY and CDR2 FYNNEI. The CDR3 DNA is TGTGCCAGCAGGAGCCAGGGTCCTCCTAAGAGCGAAAAACTGTTTTTT. This encodes CASRSQGPPKSEKLFF.

The chain couples TRBV7-9 to TRBJ2-1; D unclear. Looked up from germline, CDR1 is SEHNR and CDR2 is FQNEAQ (reference sequence). The V gene lost 1 base and the J gene lost 8 bases, with 0 bases spanning the gap. This CDR3 comprises 10 residues. CDR3 bases: TGTGCCAGCAGCTTAGATGAGCAGTTCTTC. This gives the protein CASSLDEQFF.

V and J are TRBV5-5 and TRBJ2-1, with a weak D call TRBD1 (6 bases). V lost 2 bases and J 6 bases, leaving 18 bases between the germline ends. CDR1 and CDR2 from the germline V gene are SGHKS and YYEKEE (reference sequence). There are 16 residues in the CDR3. CDR3 sequence reads: CASSFLIHLQGNEQFF. In nucleotides, the CDR3 is TGTGCCAGCAGCTTTCTGATACACTTACAGGGCAATGAGCAGTTCTTC.